This T cell receptor (beta chain) was obtained from a study of spatial heterogeneity in lung cancer. General study points: Tumor mutation count correlated with how many alpha and beta TCRs expanded intratumorally.

CDR3 length equals 14 residues. Germline V gene lookup returns CDR1 SEHNR and CDR2 FQNEAQ (reference sequence). Trimming took 3 bases from V and 1 from J; bases not matched to a gene: 3. As to time point: sample taken at primary tumor resection. Points on this clonotype: As yet, its antigen is unknown.

Individually, TCR cDNA molecules were each labelled with a unique molecular identifier. TCRdb re-called the 5' RACE reads through MiXCR, storing one row per CDR3 protein. Of about 3,800 distinct CDR3 sequences listed, about 32% are singletons. This clonotype originated in a male donor with early-stage non-small cell lung cancer. This chain links TRBV7-9 with TRBJ2-7, with 7 nucleotides matching TRBD2. Sequenced here: lung tumor tissue, sampled at surgery. The DNA of the CDR3 is TGTGCCAGCAGCTTGGCTAGCGGATCCTACGAGCAGTACTTC. Translated, it gives CASSLASGSYEQYF.